This T cell receptor (beta chain) is from a study of blood T cell repertoires in COVID-19. About the study: COVID-19 samples from acute and convalescent phases originated in the United States, Italy and Spain. From T cells, B-cell-depleted T cells, or PBMCs came the material, which was cDNA or gDNA.

Trimming took 1 base from V and 3 from J, leaving 10 bases between them. The length of the CDR3 is 15 residues. The V gene's germline CDR1 is KGHSH and CDR2 LQKENI. In the original analysis: For nucleated cells, counts were estimated from reference gene primer amplification. The assay was immunoSEQ multiplex PCR, and TCRdb's table has in-frame clones only and misses some. The DNA was the basis for D and trimming; V, J and clone size are from that table. In the table there are some 210,000 clones, 70% to 90% of which are singletons. Sequencing was carried out using peripheral blood. The TCR was taken from a woman in her 70s with active or convalescent COVID-19. The chain carries TRBV18 and TRBJ1-3; no clear D gene. The CDR3 nucleotides are TGTGCCAGCTCACCACGAGAGGTGGATGGAAACACCATATATTTT. This encodes CASSPREVDGNTIYF.